This T cell receptor (beta chain) derives from a study of CD8 T cells in Susac syndrome. Study observations and caveats: The CD4+ T cell repertoires from Susac syndrome exhibited no clonal expansion.

A quantity of about 0.5 to 1 ug RNA underwent reverse transcription using random hexamers. MiXCR, run by TCRdb on the immunoSEQ multiplex PCR reads, gives a single entry per CDR3 protein. The sample yields approximately 210,000 distinct CDR3 sequences, roughly 93% seen once. Regarding this clonotype: The target antigen is unknown.

Sequencing was done on a sample of CD4+ T cells from PBMCs. The sequence was obtained from a human donor with Susac syndrome.

CDR3 amino acids: CASSQEPGEAGNTIYF. CDR3 DNA: TGCGCCAGCAGCCAAGAGCCAGGGGAGGCTGGAAACACCATATATTTT. The chain couples TRBV4-3 to TRBJ1-3; perhaps TRBD1 as D (6 bases). There are 16 residues in the CDR3. Looked up from germline, CDR1 is LGHNA and CDR2 is YSLEER. V gave up 0 bases and J gave up 2 bases, with 11 bases separating them.